This entry concerns a single TCR beta chain. Clones were sequenced by immunoSEQ multiplex PCR, and TCRdb holds only the in-frame ones, with some missing. The sample consists of 760,000 or so clones, 95% to 97% of them appearing once. The sample belongs to a study of shared clonotypes between healthy human individuals. This CDR3 is 13 amino acids long. Germline CDR1 is MNHEY and CDR2 is SMNVEV (reference sequence). Trimming shortened V by 9 bases and J by 14 bases, and 23 bases separated the two germline ends. As defined, naive CD8 cells were CD45RO-negative and positively selected for CCR7, with terminally differentiated effector memory CD45RA+ cells excluded.

The specimen sequenced was naive CD8+ T cells sorted from blood. The genes are TRBV27 and TRBJ2-1; a possible D gene is TRBD2 (6 bases). This receptor was obtained from a man aged 25-40 years in good health. The CDR3 nucleotides are TGTGCCAGTTCGACGCGCGGGAACTTGATAAAGTTCTTC. This sequence encodes CASSTRGNLIKFF.